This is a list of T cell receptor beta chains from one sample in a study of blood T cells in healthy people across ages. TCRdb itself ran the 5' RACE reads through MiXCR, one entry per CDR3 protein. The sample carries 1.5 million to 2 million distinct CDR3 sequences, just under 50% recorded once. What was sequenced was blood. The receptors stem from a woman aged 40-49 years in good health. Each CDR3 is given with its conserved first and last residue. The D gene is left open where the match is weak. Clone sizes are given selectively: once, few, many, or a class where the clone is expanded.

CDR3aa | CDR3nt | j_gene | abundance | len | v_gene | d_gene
CASSLVPGVGDTQYF | TGTGCCAGCAGTTTAGTTCCGGGGGTCGGAGATACGCAGTATTTT | TRBJ2-3 | NA | 15 | TRBV12-3/TRBV12-4 | NA
CATFTRGQKNIQYF | TGTGCCACCTTTACCCGGGGACAGAAAAACATTCAGTACTTC | TRBJ2-4 | NA | 14 | TRBV2 | TRBD1
CASSWGAGGQETQYF | TGTGCCAGCAGTTGGGGAGCGGGGGGACAAGAGACCCAGTACTTC | TRBJ2-5 | NA | 15 | TRBV7-2 | TRBD2
CASSPGTRDPSYEQYF | TGTGCCAGCAGCCCAGGGACTAGGGATCCGAGCTACGAGCAGTACTTC | TRBJ2-7 | few | 16 | TRBV3-1 | TRBD2
CASSSRGDQVDTQYF | TGTGCCAGCAGCTCCCGAGGGGACCAGGTGGATACGCAGTATTTT | TRBJ2-3 | NA | 15 | TRBV7-3 | NA
CASSNSFSYEQYF | TGTGCCAGCAGCAATAGCTTTTCCTACGAGCAGTACTTC | TRBJ2-7 | NA | 13 | TRBV5-6 | NA
CASSVEAGYSYEQYF | TGTGCCAGCAGCGTAGAAGCAGGATATTCCTACGAGCAGTACTTC | TRBJ2-7 | NA | 15 | TRBV9 | NA
CASNLMGTGAGGPNEQFF | TGTGCCAGCAACTTAATGGGGACCGGAGCGGGGGGGCCTAATGAGCAGTTCTTC | TRBJ2-1 | NA | 18 | TRBV7-3 | TRBD2
CASSSHGLAATYEQYF | TGTGCCAGCAGCAGCCACGGACTAGCGGCTACCTACGAGCAGTACTTC | TRBJ2-7 | NA | 16 | TRBV6-2/TRBV6-3 | TRBD2
CASSPNSAAGLSEQFF | TGTGCCAGCAGCCCTAATTCGGCAGCGGGGCTCAGTGAGCAGTTCTTC | TRBJ2-1 | few | 16 | TRBV4-2 | TRBD2
CASSLDSRGNQPQHF | TGTGCCAGCAGTTTAGATTCAAGGGGTAATCAGCCCCAGCATTTT | TRBJ1-5 | NA | 15 | TRBV12-3/TRBV12-4 | NA
CSARVEAGSDGYTF | TGCAGTGCTAGAGTAGAGGCAGGGAGCGATGGCTACACCTTC | TRBJ1-2 | NA | 14 | TRBV20-1 | NA
CASRQTGGSPGANVLTF | TGTGCCAGCAGGCAGACAGGGGGGAGCCCGGGGGCCAACGTCCTGACTTTC | TRBJ2-6 | NA | 17 | TRBV14 | TRBD1
CASSQKGDDGGMGNQPQHF | TGCGCCAGCAGTCAAAAGGGCGATGACGGGGGTATGGGAAATCAGCCCCAGCATTTT | TRBJ1-5 | NA | 19 | TRBV23-1 | NA
CASSLSWGDRPEDNYGYTF | TGCGCCAGCAGCTTGTCGTGGGGGGACCGCCCCGAGGATAACTATGGCTACACCTTC | TRBJ1-2 | NA | 19 | TRBV5-1 | NA
CASSQEVTGYGYTF | TGCGCCAGCAGCCAAGAGGTCACAGGCTATGGCTACACCTTC | TRBJ1-2 | NA | 14 | TRBV4-3 | NA
CASSIGQVNSPLHF | TGTGCCAGCAGTATCGGACAGGTTAATTCACCCCTCCACTTT | TRBJ1-6 | once | 14 | TRBV12-3/TRBV12-4 | TRBD1
CSARDLGQGRNIQYF | TGCAGTGCTAGAGATCTAGGACAGGGGAGAAACATTCAGTACTTC | TRBJ2-4 | few | 15 | TRBV20-1 | TRBD1
CASKSGLAINEQFF | TGTGCCAGCAAATCTGGGCTAGCTATCAATGAGCAGTTCTTC | TRBJ2-1 | NA | 14 | TRBV27 | NA
CASSAGLGEYEQYF | TGTGCCAGCAGCGCAGGACTGGGGGAATACGAGCAGTACTTC | TRBJ2-7 | NA | 14 | TRBV6-1 | NA
CASSGTILFYEQYF | TGTGCCAGCAGTGGAACCATCCTATTCTACGAGCAGTACTTC | TRBJ2-7 | NA | 14 | TRBV2 | NA
CATSAPRVSNEQFF | TGTGCCACCAGTGCTCCGAGGGTTTCTAATGAGCAGTTCTTC | TRBJ2-1 | few | 14 | TRBV24-1 | NA
CASSYKQGPSYEQYF | TGTGCCAGCAGTTACAAACAGGGACCATCCTACGAGCAGTACTTC | TRBJ2-7 | few | 15 | TRBV6-5 | NA
CACHVRVNQPQHF | TGTGCCTGTCACGTGAGGGTCAATCAGCCCCAGCATTTT | TRBJ1-5 | NA | 13 | TRBV28 | NA
CASTSAGGLYNEQFF | TGTGCCAGCACCTCAGCGGGGGGCCTATACAATGAGCAGTTCTTC | TRBJ2-1 | NA | 15 | TRBV11-2 | TRBD2
CSARNRIDPTDTQYF | TGCAGTGCTAGAAACAGGATCGACCCCACAGATACGCAGTATTTT | TRBJ2-3 | NA | 15 | TRBV20-1 | NA
CASSQDAQMGTQYF | TGTGCCAGCAGCCAAGATGCCCAGATGGGTACGCAGTATTTT | TRBJ2-3 | NA | 14 | TRBV3-1 | NA
CSALNGRGPPGDTQYF | TGCAGTGCCCTCAATGGGAGGGGACCTCCCGGAGATACGCAGTATTTT | TRBJ2-3 | NA | 16 | TRBV20-1 | TRBD2
CASSAPRALTF | TGTGCCAGCAGTGCGCCCAGGGCCCTGACTTTC | TRBJ2-6 | NA | 11 | TRBV28 | NA
CSVEDRQGPTTDTQYF | TGCAGCGTTGAAGATCGGCAGGGTCCCACCACAGATACGCAGTATTTT | TRBJ2-3 | few | 16 | TRBV29-1 | NA
CASSLARPGPKGDEQFF | TGTGCCAGCAGTTTGGCGCGACCGGGCCCAAAAGGCGATGAGCAGTTCTTC | TRBJ2-1 | NA | 17 | TRBV12-3/TRBV12-4 | NA
CATRQGAGSNQPQHF | TGTGCCACCCGACAGGGGGCGGGTAGCAATCAGCCCCAGCATTTT | TRBJ1-5 | NA | 15 | TRBV10-3 | TRBD1
CATSRGLQMNYGYTF | TGTGCCACCAGCAGAGGATTACAGATGAACTATGGCTACACCTTC | TRBJ1-2 | NA | 15 | TRBV15 | NA
CASSLVSDSGVYEQYF | TGTGCCAGCAGCTTAGTCTCGGACTCAGGGGTCTACGAGCAGTACTTC | TRBJ2-7 | NA | 16 | TRBV7-2 | NA
CATSRDLGTTNTDTQYF | TGTGCCACCAGCAGAGATCTTGGGACCACAAACACAGATACGCAGTATTTT | TRBJ2-3 | NA | 17 | TRBV15 | NA
CASSYSPGQGTQYF | TGTGCCAGCAGTTACTCTCCGGGACAGGGGACGCAGTACTTC | TRBJ2-4 | few | 14 | TRBV6-5 | TRBD1
CASSLMRTSGWDEQFF | TGTGCCAGCAGTTTAATGCGGACTAGCGGATGGGATGAGCAGTTCTTC | TRBJ2-1 | NA | 16 | TRBV12-3/TRBV12-4 | TRBD2
CASSPNPRDRNYGYTF | TGTGCCAGCAGCCCAAACCCCAGGGACCGCAACTATGGCTACACCTTC | TRBJ1-2 | NA | 16 | TRBV11-2 | NA
CASSLGSGGARETQYF | TGTGCCAGCAGTTTGGGTAGCGGGGGGGCCAGAGAGACCCAGTACTTC | TRBJ2-5 | few | 16 | TRBV27 | TRBD2
CASTPDRLETQYF | TGTGCCAGCACCCCCGACAGGTTAGAGACCCAGTACTTC | TRBJ2-5 | NA | 13 | TRBV6-2/TRBV6-3 | NA
CASSLGTGPQNNEQFF | TGCGCCAGCAGCCTCGGGACAGGGCCCCAAAACAATGAGCAGTTCTTC | TRBJ2-1 | few | 16 | TRBV4-3 | TRBD1
CASDPGGSYEQYF | TGTGCCAGCGACCCGGGGGGTTCCTACGAGCAGTACTTC | TRBJ2-7 | few | 13 | TRBV6-2/TRBV6-3 | TRBD2
CASSQDVHGYEQYF | TGCGCCAGCAGCCAAGATGTTCACGGATACGAGCAGTACTTC | TRBJ2-7 | few | 14 | TRBV4-3 | NA
CASSSRLSGGAHEQYF | TGTGCCAGCAGCTCAAGACTTAGCGGGGGGGCCCACGAGCAGTACTTC | TRBJ2-7 | NA | 16 | TRBV7-9 | TRBD2
CASSFFGSDTQYF | TGTGCCAGCAGCTTCTTTGGGTCAGATACGCAGTATTTT | TRBJ2-3 | NA | 13 | TRBV11-2 | NA
CASSLAPGQTSYEQYF | TGTGCCAGCAGCTTAGCCCCGGGACAGACCTCCTACGAGCAGTACTTC | TRBJ2-7 | NA | 16 | TRBV7-6 | TRBD1
CASSQGNLGRGYTF | TGTGCCAGCAGCCAGGGAAACCTAGGGAGAGGCTACACCTTC | TRBJ1-2 | NA | 14 | TRBV6-5 | NA
CSARPRSSGGYEQYF | TGCAGTGCTCGACCGAGGTCTAGCGGGGGCTACGAGCAGTACTTC | TRBJ2-7 | few | 15 | TRBV20-1 | TRBD2
CASSRRGQMNTEAFF | TGTGCCAGCAGTCGCCGGGGACAGATGAACACTGAAGCTTTCTTT | TRBJ1-1 | NA | 15 | TRBV12-3/TRBV12-4 | TRBD1
CASSRYGGSSYNEQFF | TGCGCCAGCAGCCGGTACGGGGGGAGCTCCTACAATGAGCAGTTCTTC | TRBJ2-1 | NA | 16 | TRBV4-3 | TRBD2
CASSARSGPGNIQYF | TGTGCCAGCAGCGCCCGGAGTGGGCCGGGAAACATTCAGTACTTC | TRBJ2-4 | NA | 15 | TRBV13 | NA
CASRNRGGNEKLFF | TGTGCCAGCAGAAACAGGGGTGGTAATGAAAAACTGTTTTTT | TRBJ1-4 | NA | 14 | TRBV6-6 | TRBD1
CASSEGGGTFDETQYF | TGCGCCAGCAGCGAGGGCGGGGGGACCTTTGACGAGACCCAGTACTTC | TRBJ2-5 | once | 16 | TRBV4-3 | TRBD2
CASSPAVSNEQYF | TGTGCCAGCTCACCAGCAGTATCCAACGAGCAGTACTTC | TRBJ2-7 | few | 13 | TRBV18 | NA